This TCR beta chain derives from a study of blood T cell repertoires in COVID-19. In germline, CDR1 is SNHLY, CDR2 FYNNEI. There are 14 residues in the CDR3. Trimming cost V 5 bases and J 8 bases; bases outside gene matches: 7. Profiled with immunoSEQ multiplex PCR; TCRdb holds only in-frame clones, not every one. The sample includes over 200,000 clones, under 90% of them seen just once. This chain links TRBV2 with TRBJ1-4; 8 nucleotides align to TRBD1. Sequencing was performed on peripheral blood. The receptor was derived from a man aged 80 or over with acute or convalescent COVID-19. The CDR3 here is CASSIQGVQEKLFF. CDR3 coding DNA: TGTGCCAGCAGTATACAGGGGGTACAGGAAAAACTGTTTTTT. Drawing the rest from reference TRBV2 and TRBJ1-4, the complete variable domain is EPEVTQTPSHQVTQMGQEVILRCVPISNHLYFYWYRQILGQKVEFLVSFYNNEISEKSEIFDDQFSVERPDGSNFTLKIRSTKLEDSAMYFCASSIQGVQEKLFFGSGTQLSVL.